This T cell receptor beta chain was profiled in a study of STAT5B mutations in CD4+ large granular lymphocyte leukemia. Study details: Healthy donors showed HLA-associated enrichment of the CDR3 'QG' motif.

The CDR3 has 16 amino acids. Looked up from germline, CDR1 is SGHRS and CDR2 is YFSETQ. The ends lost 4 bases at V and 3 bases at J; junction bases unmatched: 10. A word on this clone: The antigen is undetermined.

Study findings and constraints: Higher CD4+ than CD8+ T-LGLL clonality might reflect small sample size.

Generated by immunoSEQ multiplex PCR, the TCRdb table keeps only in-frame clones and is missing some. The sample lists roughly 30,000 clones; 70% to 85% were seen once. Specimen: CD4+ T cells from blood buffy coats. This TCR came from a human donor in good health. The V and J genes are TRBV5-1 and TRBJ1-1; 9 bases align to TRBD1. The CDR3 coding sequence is TGCGCCAGCAGCCTGGGACAGGGATTGAGGGACACTGAAGCTTTCTTT. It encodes CASSLGQGLRDTEAFF.